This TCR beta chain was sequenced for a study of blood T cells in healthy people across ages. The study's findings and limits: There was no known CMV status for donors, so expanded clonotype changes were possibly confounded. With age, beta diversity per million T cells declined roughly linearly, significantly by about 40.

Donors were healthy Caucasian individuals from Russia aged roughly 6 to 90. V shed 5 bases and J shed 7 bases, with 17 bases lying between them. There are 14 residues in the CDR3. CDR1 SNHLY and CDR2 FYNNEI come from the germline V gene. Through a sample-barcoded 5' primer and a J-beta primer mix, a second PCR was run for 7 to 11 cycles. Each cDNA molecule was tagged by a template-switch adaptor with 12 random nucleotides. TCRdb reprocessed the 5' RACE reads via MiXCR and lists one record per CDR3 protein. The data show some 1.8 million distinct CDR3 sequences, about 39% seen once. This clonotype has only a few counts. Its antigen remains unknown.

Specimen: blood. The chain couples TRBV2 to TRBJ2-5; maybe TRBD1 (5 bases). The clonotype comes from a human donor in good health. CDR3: CASSPFGADGTQYF. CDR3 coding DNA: TGTGCCAGCAGTCCCTTTGGGGCGGACGGGACCCAGTACTTC.